The 18 T cell receptor beta chains below come from one sample, sequenced in a study of T cell repertoires in cytomegalovirus infection. MiXCR, run by TCRdb on the reads, gives a single entry per CDR3 protein. The sample includes roughly 300,000 distinct CDR3 sequences, more than 20% of them seen just once. The sequenced sample was PBMCs. Every receptor here comes from a human donor in good health (CMV status not recorded). Some clones in this sample may be carry-over from other donors' samples.

This clonotype was observed at least ten times. The chain is built from TRBV7-9 and TRBJ1-5; TRBD1 aligns across 7 bases. The germline V gene encodes CDR1 SEHNR and CDR2 FQNEAQ (reference sequence). V dropped 3 bases and J dropped 2; count of bases not matched to a gene: 7. This CDR3 contains 16 residues. CDR3 loop: CASSLNRGTGNQPQHF. Here the CDR3 DNA reads TGTGCCAGCAGCTTGAACAGGGGAACGGGCAATCAGCCCCAGCATTTT.

This clonotype was seen repeatedly, ten times or more. The chain links TRBV7-2 to TRBJ2-1, with D perhaps matching TRBD2 (6 bases). Looked up from germline, CDR1 is SGHTA and CDR2 is FQGNSA. The CDR3 is made up of 16 amino acids. V gave up 5 bases and J gave up 0 bases, with 14 bases separating them. The CDR3 coding sequence is TGTGCCAGCAGCCCCCCGGGACTGAGCTCCTACAATGAGCAGTTCTTC. Protein sequence: CASSPPGLSSYNEQFF.

There are many counts of this clonotype. This rearrangement joins TRBV7-2 to TRBJ1-1, with D maybe TRBD1 (6 bases). The V gene's germline CDR1 is SGHTA and CDR2 FQGNSA. CDR3 length: 14 amino acids. The V end was cut by 5 bases, the J end by 3 bases, with 13 bases between. CDR3 DNA sequence: TGTGCCAGCAGCCGCTCGGACAGCTACACTGAAGCTTTCTTT. Translation gives CASSRSDSYTEAFF.

The chain couples TRBV27 to TRBJ2-7; tentative D call: TRBD1 (6 bases). The CDR3 sequence is 13 residues long. CDR1 and CDR2 (germline): MNHEY, SMNVEV (reference sequence). Trimming shortened V by 5 bases and J by 3 bases, and 11 bases separated the two germline ends. The CDR3 sequence is CASSPWTDYEQYF. CDR3 DNA sequence: TGTGCCAGCAGTCCGTGGACAGACTACGAGCAGTACTTC.

J is TRBJ2-4 and V is TRBV5-6; 7 bases map to TRBD1. Germline assignment: CDR1 SGHDT and CDR2 YYEEEE. The V gene end was trimmed by 5 bases and the J gene end by 10 bases; junction bases not matched to a gene: 6. The CDR3 spans 12 residues. The CDR3 protein is CASSNTGEIQYF. CDR3 coding DNA: TGTGCCAGCAGTAATACAGGGGAGATTCAGTACTTC.

This clonotype occurred a few times. The chain is built from TRBV20-1 and TRBJ2-6; D possibly corresponds to TRBD1 (6 bases). Germline CDR1 DFQATT, CDR2 SNEGSKA (reference sequence). The CDR3 loop spans 17 amino acids. Trimming removed 0 bases from V and 2 bases from J, with 14 bases in between. As DNA, the CDR3 is TGCAGTGCTAGAGATTGGGACATCTCCACTGGGGCCAACGTCCTGACTTTC. It is translated as CSARDWDISTGANVLTF.

This clonotype occurred a few times. The chain carries TRBV6-2 or TRBV6-3 and TRBJ2-5; D not certain. Trimming stripped 4 bases from V and 2 bases from J, with 11 bases between. In germline, CDR1 is MNHEY, CDR2 SVGEGT. CDR3 size: 14 residues. The CDR3 nucleotides are TGTGCCAGCAGTTCCGCGGCCTTACAAGAGACCCAGTACTTC. Translating it yields CASSSAALQETQYF.

This clonotype was counted between two and nine times. The chain is built from TRBV12-3 or TRBV12-4 and TRBJ2-1; TRBD2 is a possible D gene (7 bases). This CDR3 is built from 15 residues. The V and J ends lost 3 bases and 5 bases respectively, with 14 bases between them. The CDR3, as DNA: TGTGCCAGCAGTTTGCTAGGGGGGGGGAACAATGAGCAGTTCTTC. Translating gives CASSLLGGGNNEQFF.

This chain links TRBV19 with TRBJ2-6; perhaps D is TRBD1 or TRBD2 (6 bases each). V shed 0 bases and J shed 0 bases, with 12 bases lying between them. Germline CDR1 and CDR2: LNHDA and SQIVND (reference sequence). The CDR3 length is 18 residues. CDR3 region: CASSIDLGGPSGANVLTF. CDR3 coding DNA: TGTGCCAGTAGTATAGATCTTGGGGGGCCCTCTGGGGCCAACGTCCTGACTTTC.

V usage is TRBV5-4 and J usage is TRBJ2-1, with 10 bases that match TRBD2. CDR1 is SGHNT, CDR2 YYREEE, per germline (reference sequence). The ends lost 4 bases at V and 0 bases at J; junction bases unmatched: 4. This CDR3 is built from 16 residues. Here the CDR3 reads CASSPAGGSSYNEQFF. The CDR3 DNA sequence: TGTGCCAGCAGCCCAGCGGGAGGGAGCTCCTACAATGAGCAGTTCTTC.

The CDR3 nucleotides are TGTGCCAGCAGCCTGGGACAGAGCAATCAGCCCCAGCATTTT. It specifies CASSLGQSNQPQHF. The J gene is TRBJ1-5, the V gene TRBV12-3 or TRBV12-4; 7 bases line up with TRBD1. This CDR3 region has 14 residues. Unmatched junction bases numbered 3, after V lost 6 bases and J lost 1 base.

This clonotype occurred a few times. The V gene is TRBV11-2, the J gene TRBJ2-7; D call uncertain. CDR3 length: 14 amino acids. V was shortened by 1 base and J by 3 bases, with 10 bases between the two germline ends. Looked up from germline, CDR1 is SGHAT and CDR2 is FQNNGV. The CDR3 DNA follows: TGTGCCAGCAGCTTAGGTCGGAACAACTACGAGCAGTACTTC. The encoded protein is CASSLGRNNYEQYF.

The chain carries TRBV7-2 and TRBJ2-1; a possible D gene is TRBD2 (5 bases). Trimming removed 6 bases at V and 6 bases at J, with 9 bases between. The CDR3 is 12 residues long. Germline assignment: CDR1 SGHTA and CDR2 FQGNSA. The CDR3 region has the DNA TGTGCCAGCAGTACTAGGGTCAATGAGCAGTTCTTC. It is translated as CASSTRVNEQFF.

In the case of this clonotype: A read error may be the cause here, since a much bigger clone is one base away. The chain recombines TRBV7-2 with TRBJ1-4, with 9 bases matching TRBD1. Germline CDR1 is SGHTA and CDR2 is FQGNSA. This CDR3 has 17 amino acids. V was pared by 5 bases and J by 2 bases, with 9 bases of the junction left unmatched. CDR3 residues: CASSQTGGAVTNEKLFF. The CDR3 DNA sequence: TGTGCCAGCAGCCAAACAGGGGGCGCGGTGACTAATGAAAAACTGTTTTTT.

The chain is built from TRBV20-1 and TRBJ2-7, with 8 bases aligning to TRBD2. With 4 bases clipped from V and 4 bases from J, the junction kept 9 bases outside the gene matches. CDR1 and CDR2 (germline): DFQATT, SNEGSKA (reference sequence). The length of the CDR3 is 14 residues. The CDR3 spells CSATRAGAPYEQYF. The CDR3 DNA sequence: TGCAGTGCTACCCGAGCGGGAGCTCCTTACGAGCAGTACTTC.

In its sample, this clonotype was seen many times. At one end the junction does not follow the germline gene, possibly because of a read error. The rearrangement uses TRBV7-2 and TRBJ2-7; 9 bases fit TRBD2. Germline V gene sequence: CDR1 SGHTA, CDR2 FQGNSA. This CDR3 region has 14 residues. CDR3 in DNA: TGTGCCAGCAGCCTAGCGGGACAAACCTACGAGCAGTACTTC. This encodes CASSLAGQTYEQYF.

The DNA for the CDR3 is TGTGCCAGTAGTAGGGGGACAGCTACGATTGAGCAGTACTTC. Translated, it gives CASSRGTATIEQYF. The chain employs TRBV19 and TRBJ2-7; 7 positions match TRBD1. CDR1 is LNHDA and CDR2 is SQIVND in the germline V gene (reference sequence). Unmatched junction bases numbered 10, after V lost 4 bases and J lost 7 bases. The CDR3 sequence is 14 residues long.

The chain uses TRBV6-2 or TRBV6-3 and TRBJ2-1; D is perhaps TRBD2 (5 bases). CDR3 size: 11 residues. Between the trimmed V and J ends, which lost 6 bases and 6 bases, there was a span of 6 bases. The V gene's germline CDR1 is MNHEY and CDR2 SVGEGT. The CDR3 reads CASRGLNEQFF. The CDR3 DNA follows: TGTGCCAGCAGAGGACTCAATGAGCAGTTCTTC.